This is a list of T cell receptor beta chains from one sample in a study of blood T cells in healthy people across ages. TCRdb re-called the 5' RACE reads through MiXCR, storing one row per CDR3 protein. The top ten clones hold 6.5% to 8.5% of a sample with about 1.4 million distinct CDR3 sequences, 55% to 75% of them seen once. Sequencing was done on a sample of blood. All receptors come from a man between 18 and 29 years old in good health. Both conserved end residues are part of each CDR3. Fields, in order: V gene, J gene, CDR3 protein.

>TRBV5-1|TRBJ2-1
CASRRDGQNNEQFF
>TRBV6-5|TRBJ2-6
CASSYRGGLGANVLTF
>TRBV11-2|TRBJ2-1
CASSLELAGDVHEQFF
>TRBV7-9|TRBJ2-3
CASRNPGLAGGRTDTQYF
>TRBV5-1|TRBJ1-1
CASGNIRSDTEAFF
>TRBV27|TRBJ2-1
CASRRDRGYNEQFF
>TRBV5-1|TRBJ1-2
CASSSTGVLGFNYGYTF
>TRBV20-1|TRBJ2-4
CSASQGRFIEAKNIQYF
>TRBV5-4|TRBJ2-1
CASSLIGGKQFF
>TRBV28|TRBJ1-2
CASSGRQAIYGYTF
>TRBV19|TRBJ2-7
CASSPSIMNEQYF
>TRBV4-2|TRBJ2-7
CASSQWVDYEQYF
>TRBV20-1|TRBJ2-7
CSARLAISYEQYF
>TRBV29-1|TRBJ2-7
CSVERLGQGYEQYF
>TRBV27|TRBJ1-2
CASKLIGVGYGYTF
>TRBV5-5|TRBJ2-1
CASSLVGQGRDEQFF
>TRBV12-3/TRBV12-4|TRBJ2-3
CASSLFGRLAGGADTQYF
>TRBV7-2|TRBJ2-3
CASSLGLYTQYF
>TRBV9|TRBJ2-1
CASSAFSGSGYNEQFF
>TRBV4-1|TRBJ2-1
CASSQDKFQLSYNEQFF
>TRBV6-4|TRBJ2-7
CASSAYREAGVGEQYF
>TRBV11-2|TRBJ2-7
CASSYRGTAAYEQYF
>TRBV4-1|TRBJ2-5
CASSQEGRGGETQYF
>TRBV20-1|TRBJ2-1
CSAISPVSYNEQFF
>TRBV3-1|TRBJ2-4
CASSHDRGLKNIQYF
>TRBV7-9|-
CAYFGETQYF
>TRBV5-5|TRBJ2-1
CASSFTSGRRNEQFF
>TRBV7-9|TRBJ2-1
CASSSFRGGFDEQFF
>TRBV7-8|-
CASSLGQGLGETQYF
>TRBV27|TRBJ1-2
CASSLLAGDGYTF
>TRBV2|TRBJ2-3
CASSEGYRGTDTQYF
>TRBV5-1|TRBJ1-6
CASSLDQGSNSPLHF
>TRBV29-1|TRBJ2-7
CSVRWTESYEQYF
>TRBV7-2|TRBJ2-1
CASSWGHYNEQFF
>TRBV2|TRBJ2-6
CASTARTSGANVLTF
>TRBV4-1|TRBJ2-7
CASSQDIGIGSYEQYF
>TRBV20-1|TRBJ2-2
CSARGQNTGELFF
>TRBV29-1|TRBJ1-4
CSVEDDLRQGDKLFF
>TRBV29-1|TRBJ1-1
CSVEATPPGMNTEAFF
>TRBV4-2|TRBJ2-7
CASSQDVSWSYEQYF
>TRBV18|TRBJ1-2
CANSPSGNGYTF
>TRBV7-2|TRBJ1-6
CASSLRGLGSPLHF
>TRBV20-1|TRBJ2-7
CSARDLGLHYEQYF
>TRBV20-1|TRBJ2-3
CSASGETGTDTQYF
>TRBV6-2/TRBV6-3|TRBJ2-7
CASSHRGDSYEQYF
>TRBV11-2|TRBJ2-3
CASSPVGTGASDTQYF
>TRBV20-1|TRBJ2-5
CSASLAGGLETQYF
>TRBV25-1|TRBJ1-6
CASSPHRGPPNSPLHF
>TRBV4-1|TRBJ1-4
CASSQGQGGEKLFF
>TRBV9|TRBJ2-7
CASSPTGDYEQYF
>TRBV15|TRBJ2-1
CATSRVTSGGGEQFF
>TRBV18|TRBJ2-1
CASSPQKTSYNEQFF